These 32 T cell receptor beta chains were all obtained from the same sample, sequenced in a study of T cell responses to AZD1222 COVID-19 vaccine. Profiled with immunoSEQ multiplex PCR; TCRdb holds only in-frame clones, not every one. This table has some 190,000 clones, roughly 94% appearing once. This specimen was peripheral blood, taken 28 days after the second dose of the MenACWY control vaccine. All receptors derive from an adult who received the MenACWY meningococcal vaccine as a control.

CDR3 protein: CASSLGDRASTDTQYF. DNA for the CDR3: TGTGCCAGCAGCTTAGGGGACAGGGCAAGCACAGATACGCAGTATTTT. This rearrangement joins TRBV11-3 to TRBJ2-3; TRBD1 aligns across 9 bases. V shed 1 base and J 0 bases; nucleotides not matched to a gene: 2. The V gene's germline CDR1 is SGHNT and CDR2 YENEEA. The CDR3 has 16 amino acids.

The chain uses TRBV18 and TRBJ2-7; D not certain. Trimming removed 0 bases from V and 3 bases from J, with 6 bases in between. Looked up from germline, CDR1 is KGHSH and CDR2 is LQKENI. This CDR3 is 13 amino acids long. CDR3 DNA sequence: TGTGCCAGCTCACCACCGAATAGCTACGAGCAGTACTTC. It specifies CASSPPNSYEQYF.

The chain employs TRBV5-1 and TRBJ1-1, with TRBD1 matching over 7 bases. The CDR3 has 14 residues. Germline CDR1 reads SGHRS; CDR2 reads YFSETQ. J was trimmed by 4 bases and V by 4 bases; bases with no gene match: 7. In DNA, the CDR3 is TGCGCCAGCAGCCCCACAGGGGCTGGCACTGAAGCTTTCTTT. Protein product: CASSPTGAGTEAFF.

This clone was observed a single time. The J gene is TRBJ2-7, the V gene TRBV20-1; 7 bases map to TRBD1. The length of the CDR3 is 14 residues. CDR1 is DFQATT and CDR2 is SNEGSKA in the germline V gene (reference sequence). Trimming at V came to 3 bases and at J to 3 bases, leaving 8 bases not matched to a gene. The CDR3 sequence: CSASWAGGYYEQYF. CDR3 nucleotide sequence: TGCAGTGCTAGTTGGGCAGGGGGTTACTACGAGCAGTACTTC.

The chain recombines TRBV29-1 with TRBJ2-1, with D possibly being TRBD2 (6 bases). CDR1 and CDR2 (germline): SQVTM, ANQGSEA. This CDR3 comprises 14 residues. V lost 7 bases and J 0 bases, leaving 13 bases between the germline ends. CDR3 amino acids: CSGRLASSYNEQFF. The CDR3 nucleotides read TGCAGCGGGCGGCTAGCGAGCTCCTACAATGAGCAGTTCTTC.

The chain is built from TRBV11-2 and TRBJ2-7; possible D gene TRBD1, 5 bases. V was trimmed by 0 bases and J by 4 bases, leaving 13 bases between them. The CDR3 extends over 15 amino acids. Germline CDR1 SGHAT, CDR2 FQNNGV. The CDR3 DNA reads TGTGCCAGCAGCTTAGATTGGGGCAGGAAGTACGAGCAGTACTTC. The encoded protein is CASSLDWGRKYEQYF.

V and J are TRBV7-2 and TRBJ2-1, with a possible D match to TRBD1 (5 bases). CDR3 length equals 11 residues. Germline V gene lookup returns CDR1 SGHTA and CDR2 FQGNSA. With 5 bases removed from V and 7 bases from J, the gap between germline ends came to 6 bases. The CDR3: CASSPGNEQFF. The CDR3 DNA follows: TGTGCCAGCAGCCCAGGGAATGAGCAGTTCTTC.

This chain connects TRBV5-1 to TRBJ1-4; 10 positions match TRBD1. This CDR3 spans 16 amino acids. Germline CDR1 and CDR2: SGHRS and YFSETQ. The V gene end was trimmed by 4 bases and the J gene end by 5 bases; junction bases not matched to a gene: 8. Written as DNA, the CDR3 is TGCGCCAGCAGCAGCCTGCCGGGACAGGGGAATGAAAAACTGTTTTTT. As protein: CASSSLPGQGNEKLFF.

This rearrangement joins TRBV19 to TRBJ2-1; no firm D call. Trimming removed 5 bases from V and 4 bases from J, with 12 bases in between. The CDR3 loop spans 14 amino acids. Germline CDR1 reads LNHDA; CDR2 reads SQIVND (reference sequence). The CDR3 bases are TGTGCCAGTAGTGTGCGGCAGGAGTACAATGAGCAGTTCTTC. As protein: CASSVRQEYNEQFF.

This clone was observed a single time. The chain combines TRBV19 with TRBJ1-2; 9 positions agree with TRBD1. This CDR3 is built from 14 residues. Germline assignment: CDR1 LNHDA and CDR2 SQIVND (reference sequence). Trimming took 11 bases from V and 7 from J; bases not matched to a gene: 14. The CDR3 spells CACQITGTGIGYTF. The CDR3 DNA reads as TGTGCCTGCCAGATAACCGGGACAGGGATTGGCTACACCTTC.

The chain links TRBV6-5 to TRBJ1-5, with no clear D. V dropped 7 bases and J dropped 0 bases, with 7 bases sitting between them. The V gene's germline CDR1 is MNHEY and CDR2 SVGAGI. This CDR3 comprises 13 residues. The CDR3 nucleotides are TGTGCCAGCACGCGGCATAGCAATCAGCCCCAGCATTTT. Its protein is CASTRHSNQPQHF.

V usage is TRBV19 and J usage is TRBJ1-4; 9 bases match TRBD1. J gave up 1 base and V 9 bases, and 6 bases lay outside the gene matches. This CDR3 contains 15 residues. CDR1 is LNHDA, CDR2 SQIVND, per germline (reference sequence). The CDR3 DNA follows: TGTGCCAGCGGACAGGGACAGGGAACTAATGAAAAACTGTTTTTT. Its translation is CASGQGQGTNEKLFF.

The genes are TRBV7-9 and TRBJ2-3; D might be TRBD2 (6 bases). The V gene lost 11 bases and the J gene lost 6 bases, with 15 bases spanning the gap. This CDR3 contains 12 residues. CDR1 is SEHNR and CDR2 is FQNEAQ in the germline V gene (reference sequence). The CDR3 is CAGGSSADTQYF. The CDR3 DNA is TGTGCCGGGGGGAGTTCGGCGGATACGCAGTATTTT.

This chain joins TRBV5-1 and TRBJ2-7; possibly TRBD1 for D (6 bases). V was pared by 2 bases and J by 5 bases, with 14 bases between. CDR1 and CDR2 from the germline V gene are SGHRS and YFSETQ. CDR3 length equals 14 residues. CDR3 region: CASSLDWGPDEQYF. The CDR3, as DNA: TGCGCCAGCAGCTTAGACTGGGGGCCGGACGAGCAGTACTTC.

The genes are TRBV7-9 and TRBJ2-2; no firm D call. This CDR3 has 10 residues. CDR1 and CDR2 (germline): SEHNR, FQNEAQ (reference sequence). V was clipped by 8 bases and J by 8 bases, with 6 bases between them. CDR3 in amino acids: CASGIGELFF. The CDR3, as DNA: TGTGCCAGCGGAATAGGGGAGCTGTTTTTT.

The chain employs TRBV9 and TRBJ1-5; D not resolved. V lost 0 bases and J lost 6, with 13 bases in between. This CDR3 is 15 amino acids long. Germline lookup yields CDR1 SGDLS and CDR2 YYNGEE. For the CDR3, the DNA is TGTGCCAGCAGCGTAGGCGGGGATGGGATTCAGCCCCAGCATTTT. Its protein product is CASSVGGDGIQPQHF.

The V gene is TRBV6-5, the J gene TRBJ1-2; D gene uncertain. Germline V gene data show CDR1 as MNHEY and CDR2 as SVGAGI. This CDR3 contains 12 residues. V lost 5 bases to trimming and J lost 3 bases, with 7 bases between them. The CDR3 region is CASSPGDYGYTF. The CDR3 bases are TGTGCCAGCAGTCCTGGGGACTATGGCTACACCTTC.

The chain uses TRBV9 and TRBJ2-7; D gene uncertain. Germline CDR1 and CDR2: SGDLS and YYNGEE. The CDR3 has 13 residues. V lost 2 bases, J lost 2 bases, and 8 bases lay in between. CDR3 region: CASSVSRTYEQYF. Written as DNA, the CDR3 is TGTGCCAGCAGCGTTAGCAGAACCTACGAGCAGTACTTC.

CDR3 protein: CASSSRLTRNEQFF. Here the CDR3 DNA reads TGTGCCAGCAGCTCCCGACTGACTAGGAATGAGCAGTTCTTC. The J gene is TRBJ2-1, the V gene TRBV11-2, with a possible D match to TRBD2 (6 bases). V lost 4 bases, J lost 7 bases, and 14 bases lay in between. The V gene's germline CDR1 is SGHAT and CDR2 FQNNGV. The CDR3 is 14 amino acids. The full variable domain, rest sourced from reference TRBV11-2 and TRBJ2-1, is EAGVAQSPRYKIIEKRQSVAFWCNPISGHATLYWYQQILGQGPKLLIQFQNNGVVDDSQLPKDRFSAERLKGVDSTLKIQPAKLEDSAVYLCASSSRLTRNEQFFGPGTRLTVL.

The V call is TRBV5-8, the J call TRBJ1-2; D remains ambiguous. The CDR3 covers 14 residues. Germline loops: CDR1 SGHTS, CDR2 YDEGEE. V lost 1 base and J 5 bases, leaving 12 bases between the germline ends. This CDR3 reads CASSLLRELYGYTF. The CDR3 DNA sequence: TGTGCCAGCAGCTTGTTAAGGGAACTTTATGGCTACACCTTC.

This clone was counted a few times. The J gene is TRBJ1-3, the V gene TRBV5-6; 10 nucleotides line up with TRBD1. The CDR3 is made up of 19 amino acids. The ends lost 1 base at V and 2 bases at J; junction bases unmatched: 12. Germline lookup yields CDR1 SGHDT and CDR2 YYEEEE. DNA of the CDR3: TGTGCCAGCAGCTTGTTTGGGACAGGGGTTCTGCTGGCTGGAAACACCATATATTTT. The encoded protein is CASSLFGTGVLLAGNTIYF.

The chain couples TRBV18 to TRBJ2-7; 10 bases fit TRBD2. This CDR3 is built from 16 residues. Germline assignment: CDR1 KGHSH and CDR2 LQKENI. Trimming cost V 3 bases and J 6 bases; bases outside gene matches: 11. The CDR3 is CASSPGLAGVNAEQYF. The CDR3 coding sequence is TGTGCCAGCTCACCGGGGCTAGCGGGAGTAAATGCCGAGCAGTACTTC.

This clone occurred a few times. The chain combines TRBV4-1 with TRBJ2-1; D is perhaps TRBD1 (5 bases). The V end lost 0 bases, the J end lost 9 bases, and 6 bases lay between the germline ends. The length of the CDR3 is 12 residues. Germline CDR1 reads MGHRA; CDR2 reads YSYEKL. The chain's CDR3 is CASSQDQGEQFF. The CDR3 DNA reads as TGCGCCAGCAGCCAAGATCAGGGTGAGCAGTTCTTC.

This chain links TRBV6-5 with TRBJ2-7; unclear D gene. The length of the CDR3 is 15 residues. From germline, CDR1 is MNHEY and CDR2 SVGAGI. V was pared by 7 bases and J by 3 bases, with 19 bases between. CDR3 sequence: CASTNSPLHDYEQYF. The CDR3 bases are TGTGCCAGCACCAACTCGCCACTACACGACTACGAGCAGTACTTC.

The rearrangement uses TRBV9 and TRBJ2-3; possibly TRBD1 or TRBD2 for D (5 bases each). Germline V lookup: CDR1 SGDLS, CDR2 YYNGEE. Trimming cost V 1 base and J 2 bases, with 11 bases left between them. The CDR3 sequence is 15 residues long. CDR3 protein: CASSVYEGNTDTQYF. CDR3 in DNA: TGTGCCAGCAGCGTATATGAGGGGAACACAGATACGCAGTATTTT.

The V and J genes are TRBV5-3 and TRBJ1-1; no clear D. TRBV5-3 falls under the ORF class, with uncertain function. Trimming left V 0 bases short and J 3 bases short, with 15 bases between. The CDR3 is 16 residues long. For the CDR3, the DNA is TGTGCCAGAAGCTTGGCTCAGGATGGTCGGGACACTGAAGCTTTCTTT. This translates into CARSLAQDGRDTEAFF.

The CDR3 sequence: CASSQDATVSYEQYF. The CDR3 nucleotides read TGTGCCAGCAGCCAAGACGCGACAGTCTCCTACGAGCAGTACTTC. This chain connects TRBV3-1 (or the pseudogene TRBV3-2) to TRBJ2-7; weak D call: TRBD1 (5 bases). The germline CDR1 and CDR2 sequences are LGHDT and YNNKEL (reference sequence). Trimming removed 0 bases at V and 0 bases at J, with 9 bases between. The CDR3 is 15 residues long.

CDR3 coding DNA: TGTGCCAGCAGCCCGACAGGGGGCGCTTCTTCTTTCTTT. Residues: CASSPTGGASSFF. This chain joins TRBV5-6 and TRBJ1-1; 10 bases fit TRBD1. The CDR3 spans 13 residues. V was pared by 4 bases and J by 12 bases, with 9 bases of the junction left unmatched. Germline V gene data show CDR1 as SGHDT and CDR2 as YYEEEE.

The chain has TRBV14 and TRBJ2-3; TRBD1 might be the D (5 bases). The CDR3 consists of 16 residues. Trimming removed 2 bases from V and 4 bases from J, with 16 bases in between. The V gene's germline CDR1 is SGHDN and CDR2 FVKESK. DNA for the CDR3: TGTGCCAGCAGCCAACGGTCAGGAAGGGGCCCAGATACGCAGTATTTT. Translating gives CASSQRSGRGPDTQYF.

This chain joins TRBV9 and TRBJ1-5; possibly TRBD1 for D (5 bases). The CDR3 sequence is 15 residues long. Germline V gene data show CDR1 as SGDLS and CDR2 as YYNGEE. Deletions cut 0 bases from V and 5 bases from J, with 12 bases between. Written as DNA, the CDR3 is TGTGCCAGCAGCGTAGCGGGGGGTACGGATCAGCCCCAGCATTTT. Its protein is CASSVAGGTDQPQHF. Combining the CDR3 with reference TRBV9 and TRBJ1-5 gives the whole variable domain DSGVTQTPKHLITATGQRVTLRCSPRSGDLSVYWYQQSLDQGLQFLIQYYNGEERAKGNILERFSAQQFPDLHSELNLSSLELGDSALYFCASSVAGGTDQPQHFGDGTRLSIL.

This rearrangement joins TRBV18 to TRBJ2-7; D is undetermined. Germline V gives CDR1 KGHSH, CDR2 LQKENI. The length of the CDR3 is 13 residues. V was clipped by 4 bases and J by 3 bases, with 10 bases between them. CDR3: CASSLDRIYEQYF. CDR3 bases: TGTGCCAGCTCACTAGACCGGATCTACGAGCAGTACTTC.

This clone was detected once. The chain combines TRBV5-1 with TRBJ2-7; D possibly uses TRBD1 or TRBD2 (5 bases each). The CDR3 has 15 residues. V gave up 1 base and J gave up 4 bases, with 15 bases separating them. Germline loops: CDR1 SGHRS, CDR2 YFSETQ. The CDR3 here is CASSLSSGPGYEQYF. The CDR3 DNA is TGCGCCAGCAGCTTGTCCTCGGGGCCCGGATACGAGCAGTACTTC.